Below, 19 T cell receptor beta chains from the same sample are listed, as sequenced in a study of control samples from healthy donors and cancer patients. Using immunoSEQ multiplex PCR, the repertoire was profiled, and TCRdb retains in-frame clones only, with some absent. This table holds under 450,000 clones, 90% found once. Material: PBMCs. The receptor source for this set is a man between 35 and 55 years old with head and neck cancer.

This clone was seen once. The V and J genes are TRBV2 and TRBJ1-6; TRBD1 is a possible D gene (5 bases). Germline lookup yields CDR1 SNHLY and CDR2 FYNNEI. The CDR3 sequence is 14 residues long. Trimming cost V 4 bases and J 9 bases, with 13 bases left between them. The CDR3 reads CASSGGTGVSPLHF. For the CDR3, the DNA is TGTGCCAGCAGTGGTGGGACTGGTGTTTCACCCCTCCACTTT.

The V call is TRBV5-6, the J call TRBJ2-7; tentatively, D is TRBD1 or TRBD2 (5 bases each). V was shortened by 1 base and J by 6 bases, with 20 bases between the two germline ends. The CDR3 has 16 residues. CDR1 and CDR2 from the germline V gene are SGHDT and YYEEEE. CDR3 in amino acids: CASSLFSGGSYGEQYF. CDR3 nucleotides: TGTGCCAGCAGCTTGTTCTCTGGGGGATCCTACGGCGAGCAGTACTTC.

This chain connects TRBV28 to TRBJ2-7, with TRBD1 identical over 10 bases. Germline CDR1 is MDHEN and CDR2 is SYDVKM. CDR3 length: 13 amino acids. With 5 bases clipped from V and 7 bases from J, the junction kept 5 bases outside the gene matches. The CDR3 DNA reads TGTGCCAGCAGTGAGACAGGGGGCTCAGAGCAGTACTTC. As protein: CASSETGGSEQYF. The whole variable domain, filled in from reference TRBV28 and TRBJ2-7, reads DVKVTQSSRYLVKRTGEKVFLECVQDMDHENMFWYRQDPGLGLRLIYFSYDVKMKEKGDIPEGYSVSREKKERFSLILESASTNQTSMYLCASSETGGSEQYFGPGTRLTVT.

This clone was detected only a few times. The chain is built from TRBV19 and TRBJ2-5; D unclear. Germline assignment: CDR1 LNHDA and CDR2 SQIVND (reference sequence). The CDR3 has 16 amino acids. The V end was cut by 3 bases, the J end by 2 bases, with 16 bases between. The CDR3, as DNA: TGTGCCAGTAGTATCGGTGGATCCTCTGTACAAGAGACCCAGTACTTC. Its translation is CASSIGGSSVQETQYF.

The genes are TRBV18 and TRBJ1-4; the D is unclear. The germline V and J ends were trimmed by 6 bases and 0 bases, with 11 bases remaining between them. Germline V gives CDR1 KGHSH, CDR2 LQKENI. This CDR3 spans 15 amino acids. As DNA, the CDR3 is TGTGCCAGCTCCCGGGCGGCCTCAACTAATGAAAAACTGTTTTTT. It codes for CASSRAASTNEKLFF.

The chain links TRBV6-1 to TRBJ2-2; D is undetermined. Germline V gene lookup returns CDR1 MNHNS and CDR2 SASEGT. V was trimmed by 0 bases and J by 7 bases, leaving 9 bases between them. CDR3 length: 14 residues. The CDR3 reads CASSEALRGGELFF. The CDR3 DNA reads TGTGCCAGCAGTGAAGCGCTTCGCGGCGGGGAGCTGTTTTTT.

V is TRBV5-4 and J is TRBJ2-3; D gene ambiguous. The germline V gene encodes CDR1 SGHNT and CDR2 YYREEE (reference sequence). Trimming shortened V by 0 bases and J by 0 bases, and 8 bases separated the two germline ends. The CDR3 totals 15 residues. The CDR3: CASSLGLVSTDTQYF. CDR3 in DNA: TGTGCCAGCAGCTTGGGTCTAGTCAGCACAGATACGCAGTATTTT.

V usage is TRBV29-1 and J usage is TRBJ1-1, with 10 bases that match TRBD1. Germline CDR1 and CDR2: SQVTM and ANQGSEA. CDR3 length: 14 amino acids. V lost 3 bases and J lost 5; bases outside the gene matches: 6. The CDR3 region has the DNA TGCAGCGTTGAGGACAGGGGGGCTCCAACTGAAGCTTTCTTT. This codes for CSVEDRGAPTEAFF.

This chain links TRBV27 with TRBJ2-1; 9 bases fit TRBD1. The germline V gene has CDR1 MNHEY and CDR2 SMNVEV (reference sequence). This CDR3 has 14 residues. The junction had 10 bases not matched to a gene; V was cut back by 8 bases and J by 8 bases. The CDR3 reads CASGQGTAVDEQFF. As DNA, the CDR3 is TGTGCCAGCGGACAGGGGACAGCCGTCGATGAGCAGTTCTTC.

The chain employs TRBV7-9 and TRBJ2-2; 7 bases align to TRBD2. Losses at the gene ends were 5 bases for V and 4 bases for J; bases not matched to a gene: 7. CDR3 size: 15 residues. Germline V lookup: CDR1 SEHNR, CDR2 FQNEAQ (reference sequence). The CDR3 region is CASSPTGGSTGELFF. CDR3 bases: TGTGCCAGCAGCCCAACCGGCGGGAGCACCGGGGAGCTGTTTTTT.

The genes are TRBV5-6 and TRBJ2-2, with D perhaps TRBD1 (5 bases). The end of the DNA is better explained by TRBJ1-3, so the J call may be wrong. Germline V lookup: CDR1 SGHDT, CDR2 YYEEEE. The CDR3 has 14 residues. CDR3 nucleotide sequence: TGTGCCAGCAGTCTTCAGGGCTTTAGAAACACCATATATTTT. This gives the protein CASSLQGFRNTIYF.

The CDR3 reads CASSPTRDGPYEQYF. As DNA, the CDR3 is TGTGCCAGCTCACCTACCCGGGACGGTCCCTACGAGCAGTACTTC. The gene calls are TRBV18 and TRBJ2-7; D may be TRBD1 or TRBD2 (5 bases each). This CDR3 has 15 amino acids. V lost 3 bases and J 2 bases, leaving 14 bases between the germline ends. CDR1 is KGHSH, CDR2 LQKENI, per germline.

This chain links TRBV4-2 with TRBJ2-1; D is unresolved. Germline assignment: CDR1 LGHNA and CDR2 YNFKEQ. Trimming took 0 bases from V and 4 from J, leaving 7 bases between them. The CDR3 spans 14 residues. CDR3 amino acids: CASSQEPLYNEQFF. The CDR3 DNA is TGTGCCAGCAGCCAAGAGCCTCTATACAATGAGCAGTTCTTC.

DNA of the CDR3: TGTGCCAGTAGGATTACTAGCGGGAGGCCGGAGCAGTTCTTC. Its translation: CASRITSGRPEQFF. This sequence joins TRBV19 and TRBJ2-1, with 12 positions matching TRBD2. Per the germline V gene, CDR1 is LNHDA and CDR2 is SQIVND (reference sequence). Unmatched junction bases numbered 7, after V lost 6 bases and J lost 10 bases. This CDR3 spans 14 amino acids.

The genes are TRBV4-1 and TRBJ1-4; D remains unclear. The CDR3 covers 14 residues. From germline, CDR1 is MGHRA and CDR2 YSYEKL. Trimming cost V 0 bases and J 10 bases, with 12 bases left between them. CDR3 protein: CASSQDSRKGKLFF. CDR3 sequence (DNA): TGCGCCAGCAGCCAAGATTCAAGGAAGGGAAAACTGTTTTTT.

The chain couples TRBV5-6 to TRBJ2-4; 9 nucleotides agree with TRBD1. Germline V gene lookup returns CDR1 SGHDT and CDR2 YYEEEE. J was trimmed by 9 bases and V by 0 bases; bases with no gene match: 7. The CDR3 has 15 residues. In DNA form, the CDR3 reads TGTGCCAGCAGCTTGGACAGGGGGCGCCCCGGCATTCAGTACTTC. Protein sequence: CASSLDRGRPGIQYF.

The V gene is TRBV7-2, the J gene TRBJ1-1; D might be TRBD1 (5 bases). CDR1 is SGHTA and CDR2 is FQGNSA in the germline V gene. The CDR3 totals 15 residues. V gave up 5 bases and J gave up 0 bases, with 13 bases separating them. This CDR3 is CASSPSGTVNTEAFF. The CDR3 DNA is TGTGCCAGCAGCCCGTCCGGGACGGTGAACACTGAAGCTTTCTTT.

This chain uses TRBV6-5 with TRBJ1-1, with TRBD1 identical over 7 bases. CDR1 is MNHEY and CDR2 is SVGAGI in the germline V gene. Trimming took 5 bases from V and 9 from J; bases not matched to a gene: 12. The CDR3 sequence is 14 residues long. CDR3 in amino acids: CASSQQGQPKKAFF. DNA of the CDR3: TGTGCCAGCAGTCAGCAGGGACAGCCAAAAAAAGCTTTCTTT.

The J gene is TRBJ2-2, the V gene TRBV18; D gene uncertain. CDR1 is KGHSH, CDR2 LQKENI, per germline. There are 12 residues in the CDR3. Trimming pared 2 bases from V and 9 bases from J, leaving 7 bases between. CDR3 DNA: TGTGCCAGCTCACCAGGGCCTCGGGAGCTGTTTTTT. Translating gives CASSPGPRELFF.